This TCR beta chain was identified in a study of cytomegalovirus exposure and HLA in healthy donors. Overall study context: There were 100 million to 120 million unique TCR beta sequences, drawn from 150 million to 200 million T cells, in an earlier analysis. Whole-study findings and limits: An observed cluster of highly shared sequence variants was recorded as a likely sequencing artifact. Apart from CMV serostatus, no immune exposure information was available.

Turning to this clone: Its antigen remains unidentified.

The PCR had 60 Vbeta and 13 Jbeta primers. Assay: immunoSEQ multiplex PCR; the TCRdb copy retains only in-frame clones and omits some. This table holds under 200,000 clones, around 80% found once. Trimming at V came to 6 bases and at J to 11 bases, leaving 10 bases not matched to a gene. The V gene's germline CDR1 is MNHNY and CDR2 SVGAGI (reference sequence). This CDR3 spans 13 amino acids. The rearrangement joins TRBV6-6 to TRBJ1-1; TRBD1 matches at 9 bases. The TCR originated in a girl aged 10-17 years in good health and CMV-seropositive. Material for sequencing was PBMCs. The CDR3 spells CASSPTGGTWAFF. The CDR3 region has the DNA TGTGCCAGCAGCCCGACAGGGGGGACGTGGGCTTTCTTT.